These 9 T cell receptor beta chains originate from one sample sequenced in a study of T-cell memory formation after mild COVID-19. TCRdb passed the 5' RACE reads through MiXCR, listing each CDR3 protein once. The repertoire holds more than 450,000 distinct CDR3 sequences, with under 20% as singletons. The sequencing input was PBMCs or a T cell subset sorted from them (not recorded which). These receptors came from an adult woman who had mild COVID-19 (a few samples of this study predate the infection). Cell type and time point are not known.

V usage is TRBV6-5 and J usage is TRBJ2-3; TRBD2 matches at 11 bases. Trimming took 5 bases from V and 1 from J; bases not matched to a gene: 5. Per the germline V gene, CDR1 is MNHEY and CDR2 is SVGAGI. The CDR3 sequence is 16 residues long. The CDR3 region has the DNA TGTGCCAGCAGTCGGGAGACTAGCGGGGGCACAGATACGCAGTATTTT. Its protein product is CASSRETSGGTDTQYF.

This sequence joins TRBV7-9 and TRBJ1-6; D not resolved. This CDR3 contains 14 residues. V dropped 5 bases and J dropped 6 bases, with 11 bases sitting between them. CDR1 SEHNR and CDR2 FQNEAQ come from the germline V gene (reference sequence). CDR3 sequence (DNA): TGTGCCAGCAGCGCCTGGGAGGCTAATTCACCCCTCCACTTT. Protein: CASSAWEANSPLHF.

This clonotype was seen only a few times. The V gene is TRBV4-1, the J gene TRBJ1-5, with 7 bases fitting TRBD1. CDR3 length: 15 residues. Germline values: CDR1 MGHRA, CDR2 YSYEKL. J gave up 6 bases and V 0 bases, and 5 bases lay outside the gene matches. In DNA form, the CDR3 reads TGCGCCAGCAGCCAAGATCGACAGGGCGGTCAGCCCCAGCATTTT. It is translated as CASSQDRQGGQPQHF.

In this sample, this clonotype turned up a few times. This chain links TRBV7-9 with TRBJ2-3, with D possibly being TRBD2 (5 bases). V shed 4 bases and J shed 0 bases, with 11 bases lying between them. Germline lookup yields CDR1 SEHNR and CDR2 FQNEAQ (reference sequence). This CDR3 spans 15 amino acids. CDR3 nucleotide sequence: TGTGCCAGCAGCTCCCAAGCGGATAGCACAGATACGCAGTATTTT. This gives the protein CASSSQADSTDTQYF.

The sample holds a few counts of this clonotype. The gene calls are TRBV20-1 and TRBJ2-6; no clear D gene. The CDR3 sequence is 15 residues long. Germline V CDR1 and CDR2: DFQATT, SNEGSKA (reference sequence). The ends were cut back, 3 bases at V and 0 bases at J, with 9 bases in the middle. CDR3: CSASERFSGANVLTF. The CDR3 region has the DNA TGCAGTGCTAGTGAGAGATTCTCTGGGGCCAACGTCCTGACTTTC.

CDR3 region: CASSPRRGWTGELFF. As DNA, the CDR3 is TGTGCCAGCAGCCCGCGCAGGGGCTGGACCGGGGAGCTGTTTTTT. The chain links TRBV14 to TRBJ2-2, with D possibly TRBD1 on 6 matching bases. V was shortened by 4 bases and J by 5 bases, with 14 bases between the two germline ends. The CDR3 sequence is 15 residues long. In germline, CDR1 is SGHDN, CDR2 FVKESK.

This clonotype was counted many times. The chain carries TRBV20-1 and TRBJ2-7; 12 bases are a match to TRBD2. Germline V gene sequence: CDR1 DFQATT, CDR2 SNEGSKA (reference sequence). CDR3 length: 20 amino acids. With V trimmed by 0 bases and J by 4 bases, 19 bases remained unmatched. Here the CDR3 reads CSARDQVLAGGPSEVYEQYF. CDR3 DNA: TGCAGTGCTAGAGATCAGGTGCTAGCGGGAGGGCCTTCAGAGGTATACGAGCAGTACTTC.

The CDR3 sequence is CASSSPIGAGYGYTF. The DNA for the CDR3 is TGTGCCAGCAGCTCTCCCATCGGGGCGGGCTATGGCTACACCTTC. The gene calls are TRBV11-2 and TRBJ1-2; possible D gene TRBD1, 5 bases. This CDR3 contains 15 residues. Germline assignment: CDR1 SGHAT and CDR2 FQNNGV. Trimming shortened V by 4 bases and J by 4 bases, and 16 bases separated the two germline ends. Full variable domain (remainder filled in from reference TRBV11-2 and TRBJ1-2): EAGVAQSPRYKIIEKRQSVAFWCNPISGHATLYWYQQILGQGPKLLIQFQNNGVVDDSQLPKDRFSAERLKGVDSTLKIQPAKLEDSAVYLCASSSPIGAGYGYTFGSGTRLTVV.

The chain combines TRBV12-3 or TRBV12-4 with TRBJ1-5; 9 bases map to TRBD1. The V and J ends lost 1 base and 2 bases, in that order; junction bases with no gene match: 0. The CDR3 totals 15 residues. The chain's CDR3 is CASSLGDRGNQPQHF. The DNA for the CDR3 is TGTGCCAGCAGTTTAGGGGACAGGGGCAATCAGCCCCAGCATTTT.